This note documents a single T cell receptor beta chain sequence. The antigen is unknown. TCRdb fed the 5' RACE reads into MiXCR, producing one record per CDR3 protein. The sample records 250,000 to 300,000 distinct CDR3 sequences, 18% being singletons. This specimen belongs to a study of CD8 T cells in ankylosing spondylitis. The study's findings and limits: Seemingly characteristic of ankylosing spondylitis blood was a TCR beta motif consisting of about 8 highly homologous variants. Within matched ankylosing spondylitis synovial fluid, disease-linked clones were reportedly significantly enriched.

Germline CDR1 SGHDT, CDR2 YYEEEE. The CDR3 contains 17 residues. V was clipped by 0 bases and J by 5 bases, with 18 bases between them. This chain joins TRBV5-6 and TRBJ1-5; D may be TRBD1 (6 bases). Sequenced sample: blood, either unsorted or a sorted T cell fraction (not recorded which). This clonotype was sampled from a male donor with ankylosing spondylitis or in good health (not recorded which). CDR3 protein: CASSLDGGYPRDQPQHF. CDR3 coding DNA: TGTGCCAGCAGCTTGGATGGGGGCTACCCGCGGGATCAGCCCCAGCATTTT.